The 32 T cell receptor beta chains reported below all come from one sample, sequenced in a study of cytomegalovirus exposure and HLA in healthy donors. This PCR relied on a set of 60 Vbeta primers and 13 Jbeta primers. Measured with immunoSEQ multiplex PCR; TCRdb has only the in-frame clones, and not every one. The sample's table shows some 120,000 clones. The sample consisted of PBMCs. The source is a man younger than 35 in good health and CMV-seronegative.

V is TRBV4-2 and J is TRBJ2-2, with D perhaps TRBD1 (6 bases). The CDR3 contains 15 residues. Between the trimmed V and J ends, which lost 3 bases and 5 bases, there was a span of 13 bases. The germline V gene encodes CDR1 LGHNA and CDR2 YNFKEQ. Here the CDR3 reads CASSQSNRVTGELFF. The CDR3 DNA sequence: TGTGCCAGCAGCCAGTCTAACAGGGTGACCGGGGAGCTGTTTTTT.

The chain has TRBV29-1 and TRBJ1-2; D is unresolved. The CDR3 contains 11 residues. The V end was cut by 7 bases, the J end by 2 bases, with 8 bases between. Germline CDR1 reads SQVTM; CDR2 reads ANQGSEA. The CDR3 DNA is TGCAGCGCTGAGACAAACTATGGCTACACCTTC. Its protein product is CSAETNYGYTF.

The chain carries TRBV5-6 and TRBJ2-4, with 14 bases fitting TRBD2. Germline assignment: CDR1 SGHDT and CDR2 YYEEEE. V lost 3 bases, J lost 5 bases, and 4 bases stayed unmatched. This CDR3 is 16 amino acids long. Here the CDR3 reads CASSSGLAGGQNIQYF. The DNA of the CDR3 is TGTGCCAGCAGCTCCGGACTAGCGGGGGGCCAAAACATTCAGTACTTC.

The V gene is TRBV19, the J gene TRBJ2-6; 8 nucleotides agree with TRBD1. Germline CDR1 LNHDA, CDR2 SQIVND (reference sequence). This CDR3 comprises 16 residues. V lost 3 bases and J lost 2; bases outside the gene matches: 3. The CDR3 sequence is CASSILQGAGANVLTF. The CDR3 coding sequence is TGTGCCAGTAGTATTTTACAGGGGGCTGGGGCCAACGTCCTGACTTTC. The full variable domain, with the rest looked up from reference TRBV19 and TRBJ2-6, is DGGITQSPKYLFRKEGQNVTLSCEQNLNHDAMYWYRQDPGQGLRLIYYSQIVNDFQKGDIAEGYSVSREKKESFPLTVTSAQKNPTAFYLCASSILQGAGANVLTFGAGSRLTVL.

The rearrangement links TRBV9 to TRBJ1-6, with D maybe TRBD1 (6 bases). Germline CDR1 SGDLS, CDR2 YYNGEE. With 0 bases removed from V and 6 bases from J, the gap between germline ends came to 10 bases. This CDR3 has 15 residues. The CDR3 coding sequence is TGTGCCAGCAGCGTAGCGCCAGGGGTTAATTCACCCCTCCACTTT. This translates into CASSVAPGVNSPLHF.

The CDR3 DNA sequence: TGTGCCAGCAGCTCCCGGACAGTGCCCGGGGAGCTGTTTTTT. Its translation is CASSSRTVPGELFF. The chain links TRBV7-2 to TRBJ2-2; D is perhaps TRBD1 (6 bases). Trimming stripped 4 bases from V and 6 bases from J, with 12 bases between. This CDR3 has 14 amino acids. Germline V gene lookup returns CDR1 SGHTA and CDR2 FQGNSA.

The chain is built from TRBV4-1 and TRBJ2-3, with 9 bases that match TRBD2. In germline, CDR1 is MGHRA, CDR2 YSYEKL. The CDR3 contains 17 residues. J gave up 2 bases and V 0 bases, and 6 bases lay outside the gene matches. In DNA form, the CDR3 reads TGCGCCAGCAGCCAAGATGAGGCGGGAGGGCCCACAGATACGCAGTATTTT. Translation: CASSQDEAGGPTDTQYF.

The chain is built from TRBV7-8 and TRBJ1-1; unclear D gene. The CDR3 runs 11 residues. The germline V and J ends were trimmed by 5 bases and 3 bases, with 4 bases remaining between them. The V gene's germline CDR1 is SGHVS and CDR2 FQNEAQ. The CDR3 nucleotides are TGTGCCAGCAGCCGGGACACTGAAGCTTTCTTT. Amino acid sequence: CASSRDTEAFF.

This rearrangement joins TRBV6-5 to TRBJ1-5; possibly TRBD1 for D (6 bases). The CDR3 loop spans 15 amino acids. Germline values: CDR1 MNHEY, CDR2 SVGAGI. V was pared by 6 bases and J by 4 bases, with 16 bases between. CDR3 region: CASRNRVGENQPQHF. CDR3 in DNA: TGTGCCAGCAGAAACAGGGTAGGGGAAAATCAGCCCCAGCATTTT.

V and J are TRBV2 and TRBJ1-5; perhaps TRBD1 as D (5 bases). This CDR3 comprises 15 residues. V shed 5 bases and J shed 0 bases, with 11 bases lying between them. CDR1 is SNHLY, CDR2 FYNNEI, per germline. The CDR3 is CASSPRQGSNQPQHF. The CDR3 DNA sequence: TGTGCCAGCAGTCCCCGGCAGGGTAGCAATCAGCCCCAGCATTTT.

V usage is TRBV6-5 and J usage is TRBJ1-3, with D unclear. V dropped 3 bases and J dropped 0 bases, with 12 bases sitting between them. CDR3 size: 16 residues. In germline, CDR1 is MNHEY, CDR2 SVGAGI. In DNA form, the CDR3 reads TGTGCCAGCAGTTATATCCCAGTCCGCTCTGGAAACACCATATATTTT. Amino acids: CASSYIPVRSGNTIYF.

The chain couples TRBV9 to TRBJ2-7, with TRBD2 matching 7 bases. Germline V lookup: CDR1 SGDLS, CDR2 YYNGEE. This CDR3 is built from 15 residues. V lost 0 bases, J lost 2 bases, and 5 bases stayed unmatched. The CDR3 here is CASSVGGSSPYEQYF. The CDR3, as DNA: TGTGCCAGCAGCGTAGGCGGGAGTTCCCCCTACGAGCAGTACTTC.

The rearrangement uses TRBV6-1 and TRBJ1-5; D unresolved. This CDR3 comprises 14 residues. Germline CDR1 and CDR2: MNHNS and SASEGT. Trimming took 8 bases from V and 0 from J, leaving 11 bases between them. The CDR3 DNA is TGTGCCAGCGCGACACAAAATAGCAATCAGCCCCAGCATTTT. Residues: CASATQNSNQPQHF.

This chain joins TRBV6-5 and TRBJ1-1; 10 positions agree with TRBD1. The CDR3 is made up of 14 amino acids. With 6 bases clipped from V and 7 bases from J, the junction kept 8 bases outside the gene matches. Germline assignment: CDR1 MNHEY and CDR2 SVGAGI. Here the CDR3 DNA reads TGTGCCAGCAGGGGGGACAGGGGAGTGGGTGAAGCTTTCTTT. It yields the protein CASRGDRGVGEAFF.

V and J are TRBV27 and TRBJ1-1; D is possibly TRBD1 (5 bases). V gave up 2 bases and J gave up 5 bases, with 21 bases separating them. Germline-derived CDR1 and CDR2 are MNHEY and SMNVEV (reference sequence). The CDR3 covers 17 residues. This chain's CDR3 is CASSLNGGTGGGTEAFF. CDR3 bases: TGTGCCAGCAGTTTAAATGGGGGTACCGGGGGGGGGACTGAAGCTTTCTTT.

This chain connects TRBV25-1 to TRBJ2-1; 11 bases match TRBD2. CDR1 and CDR2 from the germline V gene are MGHDK and SYGVNS. CDR3 length equals 18 residues. Trimming took 1 base from V and 6 from J; bases not matched to a gene: 11. The CDR3 DNA is TGTGCCAGCAGTGAATTGACATTAGCGGGAGGGCCTCTCAATGAGCAGTTCTTC. Translation gives CASSELTLAGGPLNEQFF.

The V call is TRBV5-1, the J call TRBJ1-6; a weak D match, TRBD1 (6 bases). The CDR3 loop spans 16 amino acids. Trimming took off 5 bases at V and 0 bases at J, with 12 bases between the two ends. Per germline, CDR1 SGHRS and CDR2 YFSETQ. The CDR3 protein is CASRTTGGSYNSPLHF. The CDR3 nucleotides read TGCGCCAGCAGGACGACAGGCGGCTCCTATAATTCACCCCTCCACTTT.

The chain joins TRBV6-1 to TRBJ2-7, with no clear D. Per germline, CDR1 MNHNS and CDR2 SASEGT. V was trimmed by 3 bases and J by 4 bases, leaving 7 bases between them. CDR3 length: 12 amino acids. The CDR3 region is CASSDPRYEQYF. The CDR3 DNA sequence: TGTGCCAGCAGTGATCCGAGATACGAGCAGTACTTC.

Details on this clone: The junction departs from germline at one end; a sequencing error may be responsible. J is TRBJ1-1 and V is TRBV4-1; D remains ambiguous. The CDR3 has 13 amino acids. In germline, CDR1 is MGHRA, CDR2 YSYEKL. The CDR3, as DNA: TGCGCCAGCGGCCACGCGTCCCACACTGAAGCTTTCTTT. Amino acids: CASGHASHTEAFF.

The rearrangement uses TRBV5-5 and TRBJ2-2, with D perhaps matching TRBD1 (5 bases). V lost 0 bases, J lost 5 bases, and 11 bases lay in between. The CDR3 is 15 amino acids. Germline lookup yields CDR1 SGHKS and CDR2 YYEKEE (reference sequence). The DNA for the CDR3 is TGTGCCAGCAGCTTGGGGGCTCCAGGGACCGGGGAGCTGTTTTTT. As protein: CASSLGAPGTGELFF.

V and J are TRBV5-1 and TRBJ2-1, with TRBD1 as a possible D gene (5 bases). This CDR3 spans 15 amino acids. V lost 4 bases and J lost 6, with 17 bases in between. Germline V gene data show CDR1 as SGHRS and CDR2 as YFSETQ. The CDR3 DNA reads TGCGCCAGCAGCCACCAGGGCTCTTTCGGCAATGAGCAGTTCTTC. As protein: CASSHQGSFGNEQFF.

This chain connects TRBV19 to TRBJ2-2; D is perhaps TRBD1 (5 bases). V was cut by 3 bases and J by 6 bases, with 14 bases left in between. The CDR3 contains 15 residues. Germline V gene lookup returns CDR1 LNHDA and CDR2 SQIVND (reference sequence). The CDR3 nucleotides are TGTGCCAGTAGTATCCCGGCCAGGGCGGCCGGGGAGCTGTTTTTT. It yields the protein CASSIPARAAGELFF.

Here the CDR3 DNA reads TGTGCCAGCAGCTTAAGTGACAGGGGAACAGATACGCAGTATTTT. It translates to CASSLSDRGTDTQYF. The chain is built from TRBV11-2 and TRBJ2-3, with TRBD1 identical over 8 bases. The CDR3 is made up of 15 amino acids. Trimming at V came to 2 bases and at J to 3 bases, leaving 4 bases not matched to a gene. The germline V gene has CDR1 SGHAT and CDR2 FQNNGV.

V is TRBV19 and J is TRBJ1-2, with 8 bases that match TRBD1. This CDR3 comprises 13 residues. V lost 5 bases and J lost 8; bases outside the gene matches: 7. Germline V lookup: CDR1 LNHDA, CDR2 SQIVND (reference sequence). This CDR3 is CASSPTGAWGYTF. The CDR3 bases are TGTGCCAGTAGTCCGACAGGGGCTTGGGGCTACACCTTC.

The chain is built from TRBV18 and TRBJ2-3; D is perhaps TRBD1 (5 bases). With 4 bases removed from V and 1 base from J, the gap between germline ends came to 9 bases. CDR3 length: 14 amino acids. The germline gives CDR1 KGHSH, CDR2 LQKENI. The DNA for the CDR3 is TGTGCCAGCTCACTCGTGACAGGCACAGATACGCAGTATTTT. Translated: CASSLVTGTDTQYF.

The rearrangement joins TRBV27 to TRBJ1-5, with a possible D match to TRBD1 (5 bases). Between the trimmed V and J ends, which lost 2 bases and 0 bases, there was a span of 17 bases. CDR3 length: 18 residues. Germline V gene data show CDR1 as MNHEY and CDR2 as SMNVEV (reference sequence). The CDR3 coding sequence is TGTGCCAGCAGTTTAGCTCCGCCATCCGGGGGTAGCAATCAGCCCCAGCATTTT. It yields the protein CASSLAPPSGGSNQPQHF.

Details on this clone: This specimen includes other DNA sequences encoding the same CDR3. The V call is TRBV6-1, the J call TRBJ1-6; D is undetermined. CDR3 size: 13 residues. Trimming stripped 6 bases from V and 5 bases from J, with 8 bases between. Looked up from germline, CDR1 is MNHNS and CDR2 is SASEGT. The CDR3 spells CASSGLDNSPLHF. The CDR3, as DNA: TGTGCCAGCAGCGGACTGGATAATTCACCCCTCCACTTT.

The V and J genes are TRBV7-2 and TRBJ2-1, with a tentative D call TRBD2 (7 bases). Trimming stripped 1 base from V and 7 bases from J, with 14 bases between. The CDR3 runs to 15 residues. Germline V gene lookup returns CDR1 SGHTA and CDR2 FQGNSA. The CDR3 reads CASSLGGGGRNEQFF. The CDR3 DNA reads as TGTGCCAGCAGCTTAGGTGGGGGGGGCAGGAATGAGCAGTTCTTC.

The chain combines TRBV27 with TRBJ2-1; 13 bases fit TRBD2. The V segment lost 6 bases and the J segment 5 bases; nucleotides outside the gene matches: 4. This CDR3 comprises 15 residues. CDR1 MNHEY and CDR2 SMNVEV come from the germline V gene (reference sequence). DNA for the CDR3: TGTGCCAGCAGCGACGGGACTAGCGGGAACAATGAGCAGTTCTTC. This gives the protein CASSDGTSGNNEQFF.

The gene calls are TRBV6-5 and TRBJ1-1; 8 bases are a match to TRBD1. This CDR3 has 13 amino acids. V dropped 1 base and J dropped 5; count of bases not matched to a gene: 0. Germline values: CDR1 MNHEY, CDR2 SVGAGI. The CDR3 nucleotides are TGTGCCAGCAGTTACTACAGGGGGACTGAAGCTTTCTTT. Protein sequence: CASSYYRGTEAFF.

The rearrangement links TRBV29-1 to TRBJ2-1; 9 positions agree with TRBD2. CDR3 length: 17 amino acids. Germline CDR1 SQVTM, CDR2 ANQGSEA. After removal of 8 bases from V and 7 bases from J, the junction contained 21 bases not matched to a gene. CDR3 sequence (DNA): TGCAGCTCCAGCGGTCTAGCGGGAAAAGGGGGTACGAATGAGCAGTTCTTC. Protein: CSSSGLAGKGGTNEQFF.

This sequence joins TRBV18 and TRBJ1-5, with a possible D match to TRBD1 (6 bases). This CDR3 spans 21 amino acids. Trimming removed 0 bases at V and 0 bases at J, with 24 bases between. The germline CDR1 and CDR2 sequences are KGHSH and LQKENI. This CDR3 is CASSPPLGAGAQDNSNQPQHF. The CDR3 DNA sequence: TGTGCCAGCTCACCACCCCTGGGCGCGGGGGCGCAAGATAATAGCAATCAGCCCCAGCATTTT.